The next 12 T cell receptor beta chains were all read from a single sample in a study of shared clonotypes between healthy human individuals (dated by TCRdb to between 2020 and 2021). To prepare the library, the immunoSEQ multiplex PCR assay was applied. This immuneACCESS table, as held by TCRdb, lists in-frame sequences with V and J called but not all clones. Of the missing ones, under half trace to an unresolved V gene in checked studies; the others have no known cause. This sample has some 490,000 clones in its table, and roughly 80% of those were observed once. About 13% of the sample is taken by the ten largest. The sequencing input was PBMCs. The receptors here all came from a woman between 35 and 50 years old in good health. Some clones in this sample may be carry-over from other donors' samples.

A word on this clone: Since a far larger clone is one base different, this is likely a read error. Other nucleotide sequences in the sample specify the same CDR3. This chain links TRBV4-2 with TRBJ1-5; D is perhaps TRBD1 (6 bases). CDR1 and CDR2 from the germline V gene are LGHNA and YNFKEQ. This CDR3 spans 15 amino acids. As DNA, the CDR3 is TGTGCCAGTAGCCAAGATGAGGGGGGCCATCAGCCCCAGCATTTT. Translated: CASSQDEGGHQPQHF.

The chain links TRBV7-2 to TRBJ2-3; TRBD2 agrees at 8 bases. This CDR3 has 16 amino acids. Germline V gene sequence: CDR1 SGHTA, CDR2 FQGNSA. With V trimmed by 5 bases and J by 1 base, 8 bases remained unmatched. In DNA form, the CDR3 reads TGTGCCAGCAGCCATGCCAGCGGGAGTGGCACAGATACGCAGTATTTT. The encoded protein is CASSHASGSGTDTQYF.

This chain joins TRBV4-1 and TRBJ1-3; 7 positions match TRBD1. Per germline, CDR1 MGHRA and CDR2 YSYEKL. V dropped 1 base and J dropped 6; count of bases not matched to a gene: 6. The CDR3 sequence is 15 residues long. CDR3 coding DNA: TGCGCCAGCAGCCAAGTAGGCAGGGGGGTAAACACCATATATTTT. Translated: CASSQVGRGVNTIYF.

In its sample, this clone was seen a few times. This sample includes further DNA sequences coding for the same CDR3. The chain carries TRBV18 and TRBJ1-1; D uncertain. V lost 3 bases to trimming and J lost 5 bases, with 7 bases between them. This CDR3 is built from 12 residues. The germline CDR1 and CDR2 sequences are KGHSH and LQKENI. The CDR3 protein is CASSPGQTEAFF. CDR3 nucleotides: TGTGCCAGCTCACCCGGTCAAACTGAAGCTTTCTTT.

The CDR3 nucleotides read TGTGCCAGCAGCGCCAGAGGGGGCGTCTTTAATGAGCAGTACTTC. Amino acids: CASSARGGVFNEQYF. The chain has TRBV5-6 and TRBJ2-7, with 7 bases aligning to TRBD1. V lost 4 bases, J lost 7 bases, and 14 bases stayed unmatched. Germline V CDR1 and CDR2: SGHDT, YYEEEE. CDR3 size: 15 residues.

The gene calls are TRBV4-1 and TRBJ1-1; the D gene is possibly TRBD1 (6 bases). This CDR3 spans 20 amino acids. The germline CDR1 and CDR2 sequences are MGHRA and YSYEKL. Trimming removed 2 bases at V and 5 bases at J, with 30 bases between. The chain's CDR3 is CASSQYILTGTWDQGTEAFF. CDR3 sequence (DNA): TGCGCCAGCAGCCAATATATCCTAACCGGGACATGGGACCAAGGGACTGAAGCTTTCTTT.

V is TRBV9 and J is TRBJ1-4; maybe TRBD1 (6 bases). Trimming took 4 bases from V and 0 from J, leaving 16 bases between them. CDR1 and CDR2 (germline): SGDLS, YYNGEE. There are 17 residues in the CDR3. CDR3 sequence reads: CASSPQGGISTNEKLFF. The CDR3 DNA sequence: TGTGCCAGCAGCCCACAAGGGGGAATATCAACTAATGAAAAACTGTTTTTT. The full variable domain, its missing parts supplied by reference TRBV9 and TRBJ1-4, is DSGVTQTPKHLITATGQRVTLRCSPRSGDLSVYWYQQSLDQGLQFLIQYYNGEERAKGNILERFSAQQFPDLHSELNLSSLELGDSALYFCASSPQGGISTNEKLFFGSGTQLSVL.

The gene calls are TRBV19 and TRBJ1-2; 8 nucleotides align to TRBD1. The CDR3 totals 15 residues. The germline V gene has CDR1 LNHDA and CDR2 SQIVND (reference sequence). Trimming cost V 6 bases and J 4 bases; bases outside gene matches: 10. CDR3 DNA sequence: TGTGCCAGTAGCCAACAGGGGGACCTAATCTATGGCTACACCTTC. Its protein is CASSQQGDLIYGYTF.

A note on this clone: This likely reflects a read error, since a far larger clone is one base away. Distinct nucleotide sequences in the sample also encode this CDR3. The chain couples TRBV30 to TRBJ1-2; 7 bases align to TRBD1. Germline lookup yields CDR1 GTSNPN and CDR2 SVGIG (reference sequence). V dropped 0 bases and J dropped 3; count of bases not matched to a gene: 10. The CDR3 totals 16 residues. DNA for the CDR3: TGTGCCTGGAGTGTCAACCCACAGGGGACCCACTATGGCTACACCTTC. Its translation is CAWSVNPQGTHYGYTF.

Concerning this clone itself: A clone one base away is much larger, so this may be a read error. The chain combines TRBV19 with TRBJ2-5, with TRBD2 identical over 8 bases. This CDR3 is 18 amino acids long. The V gene end was trimmed by 3 bases and the J gene end by 4 bases; junction bases not matched to a gene: 16. The germline gives CDR1 LNHDA, CDR2 SQIVND (reference sequence). The CDR3 here is CASSMDFTSWSGGETQYF. The CDR3 DNA is TGTGCCAGTAGTATGGATTTTACTAGCTGGAGCGGGGGAGAGACCCAGTACTTC.

The chain combines TRBV7-2 with TRBJ2-7, with D perhaps TRBD2 (5 bases). CDR3 length: 16 amino acids. Germline V gene sequence: CDR1 SGHTA, CDR2 FQGNSA. Trimming removed 2 bases at V and 1 base at J, with 15 bases between. The CDR3 DNA reads as TGTGCCAGCAGCTTAACTTCGGCTAGCAGTTCCTACGAGCAGTACTTC. Its protein is CASSLTSASSSYEQYF.

The chain carries TRBV19 and TRBJ1-5; unclear D gene. CDR3 length: 14 amino acids. The germline V gene has CDR1 LNHDA and CDR2 SQIVND (reference sequence). Trimming removed 7 bases at V and 7 bases at J, with 17 bases between. CDR3 coding DNA: TGTGCCAGTAAGCCCAGGCCAACCGGCCAGCCCCAGCATTTT. Protein product: CASKPRPTGQPQHF.